This T cell receptor (beta chain) came from a study of metastatic and nonmetastatic thyroid tumors. The CDR3 consists of 17 residues. Germline V gene sequence: CDR1 SGDLS, CDR2 YYNGEE. Trimming cost V 4 bases and J 1 base, with 20 bases left between them. The entire patient cohort was treatment-naive prior to thyroid surgery. In the original analysis: Differences in CDR3 between clinicopathological groups were drawn on to build a classifier intended to discriminate distant-metastatic papillary thyroid cancer patients. With MiXCR, TCRdb reprocessed the PCR reads. The authors' filters were not applied to this entry. Among under 35,000 clones listed, around 25% were seen once.

The sequenced sample consisted of blood. The rearrangement links TRBV9 to TRBJ2-5; D is possibly TRBD2 (5 bases). The TCR originated in a female donor with papillary thyroid cancer or a benign thyroid nodule (not recorded which). Some clones in this sample may be carry-over from other donors' samples. This chain's CDR3 is CASSPPPTRGIQETQYF. In nucleotides, the CDR3 is TGTGCCAGCAGCCCCCCCCCCACTAGAGGCATCCAAGAGACCCAGTACTTC.